The 3 T cell receptor beta chains listed next were all sequenced from one sample in a study of response to subunit inactivated influenza vaccine. TCRdb independently ran MiXCR on the RT-PCR reads; one entry per CDR3 protein. The top ten hold approximately 1.9% of the sample, which has approximately 520,000 distinct CDR3 sequences, less than 30% seen once. The material sequenced was CD4+ T cells sorted from PBMCs, taken 5 days after vaccination. These receptors were obtained from a man in his forties or fifties who received an inactivated influenza vaccine.

V gene TRBV21-1 combines with J gene TRBJ2-5; the D call in the table, TRBD1, was not verified against the DNA. TRBV21-1 is shown as a pseudogene. CDR3 length equals 15 residues. The CDR3 sequence is CARDRWGQGEETQYF. DNA for the CDR3: TGTGCCAGAGATCGGTGGGGACAGGGAGAAGAGACCCAGTACTTC.

The chain combines TRBV6-2 or TRBV6-3 with TRBJ2-7; D is ambiguous. The CDR3 runs 11 residues. V was cut by 5 bases and J by 8 bases, with 10 bases left in between. Germline CDR1 reads MNHEY; CDR2 reads SVGEGT. This CDR3 is CASSAGPQQYF. CDR3 in DNA: TGTGCCAGCAGTGCCGGGCCTCAGCAGTACTTC.

Here the CDR3 DNA reads TGTGCCAGCGTCACGCATATGAACACTGAAGCTTTCTTT. It specifies CASVTHMNTEAFF. This chain uses TRBV12-3 or TRBV12-4 with TRBJ1-1; D remains unclear. V was shortened by 8 bases and J by 0 bases, with 10 bases between the two germline ends. The CDR3 has 13 residues.